A single sample gave rise to the 2 T cell receptor beta chains below, sequenced in a study of blood T cell repertoires in COVID-19. Repertoires were generated with immunoSEQ multiplex PCR, while TCRdb's copy carries only in-frame clones and drops some. The table includes 150,000 or so clones, roughly 83% detected once. Sequencing input: peripheral blood. These receptors were obtained from an elderly woman with acute or convalescent COVID-19.

This chain joins TRBV19 and TRBJ1-2; 7 bases line up with TRBD1. This CDR3 comprises 14 residues. The trim removed 3 bases at V and 7 bases at J, leaving 8 bases unmatched. CDR1 is LNHDA and CDR2 is SQIVND in the germline V gene (reference sequence). In DNA, the CDR3 is TGTGCCAGTAGTATTCTGGACAGGTCCGGTGGCTACACCTTC. Translation gives CASSILDRSGGYTF.

V is TRBV16 and J is TRBJ2-1; D might be TRBD1 (6 bases). There are 14 residues in the CDR3. Germline V CDR1 and CDR2: KGHSY, FQNENV. V was cut by 2 bases and J by 3 bases, with 8 bases left in between. CDR3 nucleotide sequence: TGTGCCAGCAGCCAAGGCAGGGGCTACAATGAGCAGTTCTTC. Protein: CASSQGRGYNEQFF.